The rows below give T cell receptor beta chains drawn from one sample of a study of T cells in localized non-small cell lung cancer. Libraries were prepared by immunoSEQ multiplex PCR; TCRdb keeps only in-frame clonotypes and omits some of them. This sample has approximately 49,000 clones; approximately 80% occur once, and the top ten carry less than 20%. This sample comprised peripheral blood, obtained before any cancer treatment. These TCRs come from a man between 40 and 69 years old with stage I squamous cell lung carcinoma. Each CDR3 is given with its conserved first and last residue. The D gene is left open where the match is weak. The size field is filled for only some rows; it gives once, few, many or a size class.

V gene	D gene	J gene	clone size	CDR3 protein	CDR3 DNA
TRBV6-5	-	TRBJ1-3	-	CASRDGFSGNTIYF	TGTGCCAGCAGGGACGGTTTCTCTGGAAACACCATATATTTT
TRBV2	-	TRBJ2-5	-	CASSLDYQETQYF	TGTGCCAGCAGTTTGGACTACCAAGAGACCCAGTACTTC
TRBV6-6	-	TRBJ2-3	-	CASSSGSTDTQYF	TGTGCCAGCAGTTCGGGTAGCACAGATACGCAGTATTTT
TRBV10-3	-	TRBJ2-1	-	CAIRMDVLGGQFF	TGTGCCATCAGGATGGACGTCCTAGGGGGGCAGTTCTTC
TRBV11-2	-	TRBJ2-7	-	CASSYPGGRPEQYF	TGTGCCAGCAGCTATCCCGGGGGGCGCCCCGAGCAGTACTTC
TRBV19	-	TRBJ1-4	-	CASSMTPGTLKLFF	TGTGCCAGTAGTATGACTCCCGGGACTCTAAAACTGTTTTTT
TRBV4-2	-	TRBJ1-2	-	CASSQLPREEDYGYTF	TGTGCCAGCAGCCAACTTCCCAGGGAGGAGGACTATGGCTACACCTTC
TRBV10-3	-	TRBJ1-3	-	CAISPTGAGNTIYF	TGTGCCATCAGTCCGACAGGAGCTGGAAACACCATATATTTT
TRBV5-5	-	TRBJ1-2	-	CASSLPETGYTF	TGTGCCAGCAGCTTGCCGGAAACTGGCTACACCTTC
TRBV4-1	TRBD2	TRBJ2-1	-	CASSQWVAGGPINEQFF	TGCGCCAGCAGCCAGTGGGTAGCGGGGGGCCCCATCAATGAGCAGTTCTTC
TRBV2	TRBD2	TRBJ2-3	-	CASGLSGGPGDTQYF	TGTGCCAGCGGGTTGTCGGGGGGGCCAGGAGATACGCAGTATTTT
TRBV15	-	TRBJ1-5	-	CATSRGGGGQPQHF	TGTGCCACCAGCAGGGGAGGGGGGGGGCAGCCCCAGCATTTT
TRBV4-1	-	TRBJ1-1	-	CASSQEYGIAEAFF	TGCGCCAGCAGCCAAGAGTACGGGATCGCTGAAGCTTTCTTT
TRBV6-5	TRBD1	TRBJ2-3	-	CASKGDRSTDTQYF	TGTGCCAGCAAGGGGGACAGAAGCACAGATACGCAGTATTTT
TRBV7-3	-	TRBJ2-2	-	CASSRDRELFF	TGTGCCAGCAGCCGTGACCGGGAGCTGTTTTTT
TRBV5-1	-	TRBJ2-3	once	CASRGEDTQYF	TGCGCCAGCCGAGGAGAGGATACGCAGTATTTT
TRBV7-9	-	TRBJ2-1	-	CASSLGDYNEQFF	TGTGCCAGCAGCTTAGGGGACTACAATGAGCAGTTCTTC
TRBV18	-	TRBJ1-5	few	CASSPSRDSNQPQHF	TGTGCCAGCTCACCGAGCAGGGACAGCAATCAGCCCCAGCATTTT
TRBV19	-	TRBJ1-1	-	CASSIFTEVTRNTEAFF	TGTGCCAGTAGTATATTCACGGAGGTAACCCGGAACACCGAAGCTTTCTTT
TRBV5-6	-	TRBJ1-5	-	CASSLGQGRLVHHF	TGTGCCAGCAGCTTGGGCCAGGGGAGGCTTGTTCACCATTTT
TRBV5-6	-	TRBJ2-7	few	CASSLGYEQYF	TGTGCCAGCAGCTTGGGCTACGAGCAGTACTTC
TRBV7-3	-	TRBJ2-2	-	CASSPLGDGELFF	TGTGCCAGCAGCCCCCTGGGGGACGGGGAGCTGTTTTTT
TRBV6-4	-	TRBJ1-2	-	CASTSEAGQDGGYTF	TGTGCCAGTACTTCAGAAGCGGGCCAAGACGGTGGCTACACCTTC
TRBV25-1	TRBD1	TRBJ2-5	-	CASSLYRGEWETQYF	TGTGCCAGCAGTTTATACAGGGGGGAGTGGGAGACCCAGTACTTC
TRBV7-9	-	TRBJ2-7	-	CASSPRDGAERLYEQYF	TGTGCCAGCAGCCCCAGGGACGGGGCAGAGAGACTCTACGAGCAGTACTTC
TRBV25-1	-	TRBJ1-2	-	CASSEQGKSDGYTF	TGTGCCAGCAGTGAACAGGGTAAAAGCGATGGCTACACCTTC
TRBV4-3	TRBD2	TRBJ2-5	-	CASSQDRGTSGQTQYF	TGCGCCAGCAGCCAAGATCGGGGGACTAGCGGCCAGACCCAGTACTTC
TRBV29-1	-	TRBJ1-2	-	CSVRDLELTGYTF	TGCAGCGTCAGGGACTTAGAGTTAACGGGCTACACCTTC
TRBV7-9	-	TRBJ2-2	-	CASGANTGELFF	TGTGCCAGCGGGGCTAACACCGGGGAGCTGTTTTTT
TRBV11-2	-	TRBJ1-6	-	CASSLTGTRTYNSPLHF	TGTGCCAGCAGCTTAACCGGGACAAGGACCTATAATTCACCCCTCCACTTT
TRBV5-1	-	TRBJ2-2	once	CASSDRTLTGELFF	TGCGCCAGCAGCGACAGAACCCTCACCGGGGAGCTGTTTTTT
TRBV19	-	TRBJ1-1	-	CASSIRRGLSNTEAFF	TGTGCCAGTAGTATAAGGCGGGGGCTATCGAACACTGAAGCTTTCTTT
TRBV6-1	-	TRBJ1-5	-	CASRLTGLVGQPQHF	TGTGCCAGCAGATTAACAGGGCTTGTTGGTCAGCCCCAGCATTTT